The clone carrying this T cell receptor beta chain occurred a few times. The sample is drawn from a study of blood T cell repertoires in COVID-19. Germline V gene data show CDR1 as SGHTA and CDR2 as FQGTGA. V shed 8 bases and J shed 6 bases, with 16 bases lying between them. The CDR3 runs 13 residues. Methods used by the authors: For nucleated cells, counts were estimated from reference gene primer amplification. Libraries were prepared by immunoSEQ multiplex PCR; TCRdb keeps only in-frame clonotypes and omits some of them. The V and J calls and clone size are taken from that table; D and trimming were inferred from the DNA. Of around 220,000 clones detected, 75% to 85% appear once; the ten largest clones hold around 7%. Membership in each cohort depended on participant-reported clinical history.

The receptor comes from a woman between 35 and 50 years old with acute COVID-19. The specimen was PBMCs or T cells enriched from blood (not recorded which). The chain recombines TRBV7-3 with TRBJ2-5, with D perhaps TRBD2 (5 bases). DNA of the CDR3: TGTGCCAGCGGAGAGGGCGGGCTGCAGACCCAGTACTTC. This gives the protein CASGEGGLQTQYF.